The 23 T cell receptor beta chains below come from one sample, sequenced in a study of regulatory T cells in long-lasting Graves disease. Time point defined: persistent/refractory GD, antithyroid drugs over 5 years with positive TRAb. PBMC RNA served as the TCR library source. The TCR beta library used iRepertoire HTBI primers with Arm-PCR amplification of CDR3. TCRdb reanalysed the multiplex PCR reads using MiXCR and keeps one entry per CDR3 protein. Here the sample spans fewer than 550,000 distinct CDR3 sequences, about 22% being singletons. The material sequenced was peripheral blood mononuclear cells (PBMCs), taken when the disease was refractory, from a patient treated with antithyroid drugs. The receptor set was obtained from a female donor with Graves disease.

This clonotype came up many times. J is TRBJ2-5 and V is TRBV20-1, with 7 bases fitting TRBD1. Germline V lookup: CDR1 DFQATT, CDR2 SNEGSKA (reference sequence). The CDR3 has 15 amino acids. V dropped 4 bases and J dropped 7; count of bases not matched to a gene: 15. The CDR3 DNA reads as TGCAGTGCTACCGGACAGGCGCTCGCGTTATGGACCCAGTACTTC. This encodes CSATGQALALWTQYF.

V and J are TRBV9 and TRBJ1-2, with 7 bases that match TRBD1. Germline assignment: CDR1 SGDLS and CDR2 YYNGEE. The CDR3 runs 13 residues. V lost 3 bases and J lost 8; bases outside the gene matches: 7. For the CDR3, the DNA is TGTGCCAGCAGCGCTACAGGGGCAGGAGGCTACACCTTC. It codes for CASSATGAGGYTF.

This clonotype was picked up one time. One base away lies a much larger clone, so this may be a sequencing read error. The chain couples TRBV6-1 to TRBJ1-4; possibly TRBD1 for D (5 bases). The CDR3 covers 15 residues. V dropped 5 bases and J dropped 5 bases, with 15 bases sitting between them. Germline assignment: CDR1 MNHNS and CDR2 SASEGT. CDR3 region: CASSYGVRENEKLFF. For the CDR3, the DNA is TGTGCCAGCAGTTACGGGGTCAGGGAGAATGAAAAACTGTTTTTT.

This chain links TRBV5-4 with TRBJ1-2, with TRBD1 identical over 7 bases. The V and J ends lost 4 bases and 1 base, in that order; junction bases with no gene match: 7. Germline loops: CDR1 SGHNT, CDR2 YYREEE (reference sequence). The CDR3 contains 15 residues. CDR3 residues: CASSLKQGFNYGYTF. The DNA for the CDR3 is TGTGCCAGCAGCCTCAAACAGGGGTTTAACTATGGCTACACCTTC. The full variable domain, completed using reference TRBV5-4 and TRBJ1-2, is ETGVTQSPTHLIKTRGQQVTLRCSSQSGHNTVSWYQQALGQGPQFIFQYYREEENGRGNFPPRFSGLQFPNYSSELNVNALELDDSALYLCASSLKQGFNYGYTFGSGTRLTVV.

This clonotype was picked up many times. The chain recombines TRBV6-1 with TRBJ1-5; 10 bases are a match to TRBD1. CDR3 length: 18 amino acids. In germline, CDR1 is MNHNS, CDR2 SASEGT. Trimming took 2 bases from V and 0 from J; bases not matched to a gene: 7. In nucleotides, the CDR3 is TGTGCCAGCAGTGAAACCAGGGACAGGGGTCTTAGCAATCAGCCCCAGCATTTT. Translation: CASSETRDRGLSNQPQHF.

The gene calls are TRBV19 and TRBJ1-2, with D unclear. Germline V gives CDR1 LNHDA, CDR2 SQIVND (reference sequence). The CDR3 covers 14 residues. The V and J ends lost 1 base and 2 bases respectively, with 8 bases between them. CDR3 nucleotide sequence: TGTGCCAGTAGTATAGGCGGCCAAAACTATGGCTACACCTTC. It is translated as CASSIGGQNYGYTF.

This clonotype was counted many times. The J gene is TRBJ1-5, the V gene TRBV10-3; the D is unclear. CDR3 size: 13 residues. Per germline, CDR1 ENHRY and CDR2 SYGVKD. V lost 4 bases, J lost 9 bases, and 13 bases lay in between. The CDR3 nucleotides read TGTGCCATCAGTGGGACCGTGAAAGGGCCCCAGCATTTT. Translated, it gives CAISGTVKGPQHF.

This clonotype was detected only a few times. J is TRBJ2-7 and V is TRBV20-1, with D maybe TRBD1 (5 bases). Germline V CDR1 and CDR2: DFQATT, SNEGSKA (reference sequence). There are 13 residues in the CDR3. V gave up 5 bases and J gave up 7 bases, with 18 bases separating them. The CDR3 DNA follows: TGCAGTGCTCCCCCGCAGGGATACGAAGAGCAGTACTTC. Translated, it gives CSAPPQGYEEQYF.

This clonotype was found many times. The V and J genes are TRBV20-1 and TRBJ1-1; TRBD1 matches at 9 bases. V was pared by 6 bases and J by 7 bases, with 12 bases of the junction left unmatched. Germline-derived CDR1 and CDR2 are DFQATT and SNEGSKA (reference sequence). The CDR3 spans 14 residues. Here the CDR3 reads CSALTGTGIYEAFF. The CDR3 DNA sequence: TGCAGTGCACTCACCGGGACAGGGATTTATGAAGCTTTCTTT.

There are a few counts of this clonotype. The rearrangement links TRBV7-9 to TRBJ2-2; D tentatively reads TRBD1 or TRBD2 (5 bases each). Trimming pared 3 bases from V and 0 bases from J, leaving 8 bases between. Per germline, CDR1 SEHNR and CDR2 FQNEAQ (reference sequence). This CDR3 spans 15 amino acids. In DNA form, the CDR3 reads TGTGCCAGCAGCTTTAGGGACGCGAACACCGGGGAGCTGTTTTTT. This translates into CASSFRDANTGELFF.

Turning to this clonotype: A much bigger clone sits one base away, suggesting this may be a read error. This sequence joins TRBV6-1 and TRBJ2-7, with D possibly TRBD1 on 6 matching bases. The CDR3 is made up of 15 amino acids. CDR1 MNHNS and CDR2 SASEGT come from the germline V gene. This chain's CDR3 is CAGSPQRQATYEQYF. CDR3 DNA: TGTGCCGGCAGCCCCCAACGACAGGCTACCTACGAGCAGTACTTC.

DNA for the CDR3: TGTGCCAGCAGTTACGACGGGAGGGGCTACGAGCAGTACTTC. This encodes CASSYDGRGYEQYF. The rearrangement uses TRBV6-2 or TRBV6-3 and TRBJ2-7, with 8 bases that match TRBD2. V shed 2 bases and J 3 bases; nucleotides not matched to a gene: 3. Germline V gene lookup returns CDR1 MNHEY and CDR2 SVGEGT. CDR3 size: 14 residues.

The rearrangement joins TRBV7-2 to TRBJ2-1, with D perhaps matching TRBD1 (6 bases). V shed 8 bases and J shed 4 bases, with 24 bases lying between them. The length of the CDR3 is 17 residues. CDR1 SGHTA and CDR2 FQGNSA come from the germline V gene. CDR3 region: CASAPLSGAAPYNEQFF. Written as DNA, the CDR3 is TGTGCCAGCGCACCCTTGTCAGGGGCGGCCCCTTACAATGAGCAGTTCTTC.

This clonotype was found many times. The chain has TRBV11-2 and TRBJ2-5, with D tentatively TRBD1 or TRBD2 (6 bases each). Deletions cut 3 bases from V and 4 bases from J, with 21 bases between. Germline loops: CDR1 SGHAT, CDR2 FQNNGV. This CDR3 spans 17 amino acids. The CDR3 region is CASSFRGDPGAGETQYF. In DNA form, the CDR3 reads TGTGCCAGCAGCTTTAGGGGGGACCCAGGGGCTGGAGAGACCCAGTACTTC.

This clonotype was observed many times. The chain carries TRBV6-1 and TRBJ2-7, with a tentative D call TRBD1 (5 bases). The CDR3 loop spans 14 amino acids. The V gene's germline CDR1 is MNHNS and CDR2 SASEGT. V dropped 3 bases and J dropped 0 bases, with 9 bases sitting between them. CDR3 sequence (DNA): TGTGCCAGCAGTGATCAGGGAAGCTCCTACGAGCAGTACTTC. Translating it yields CASSDQGSSYEQYF.

The chain uses TRBV4-2 and TRBJ1-5; maybe TRBD1 (5 bases). Per germline, CDR1 LGHNA and CDR2 YNFKEQ. Trimming stripped 0 bases from V and 2 bases from J, with 11 bases between. This CDR3 contains 16 residues. The CDR3 is CASSQEWRGGNQPQHF. The CDR3 bases are TGTGCCAGCAGCCAAGAGTGGAGGGGAGGCAATCAGCCCCAGCATTTT.

The V and J genes are TRBV29-1 and TRBJ2-2; D gene unclear. This CDR3 has 14 amino acids. Germline values: CDR1 SQVTM, CDR2 ANQGSEA. The ends were cut back, 7 bases at V and 0 bases at J, with 12 bases in the middle. The CDR3 DNA sequence: TGCAGCGCCCTCGGGTCCACGAACACCGGGGAGCTGTTTTTT. Translation: CSALGSTNTGELFF.

This clonotype was seen more than once but under ten times. The rearrangement uses TRBV7-8 and TRBJ1-5; no clear D. CDR3 length: 15 residues. Deletions cut 0 bases from V and 0 bases from J, with 6 bases between. The germline CDR1 and CDR2 sequences are SGHVS and FQNEAQ. Written as DNA, the CDR3 is TGTGCCAGCAGCTTAGCACATAATAGCAATCAGCCCCAGCATTTT. Translating gives CASSLAHNSNQPQHF.

Details on this clonotype: This clone may be a read error of a much larger clone one base away. The V call is TRBV6-1, the J call TRBJ2-2; 9 bases are shared with TRBD2. CDR3 length: 18 residues. Trimming removed 1 base from V and 0 bases from J; junction bases left unmatched: 6. Germline V gene data show CDR1 as MNHNS and CDR2 as SASEGT. The CDR3 sequence: CASSEGPSGVTNTGELFF. The CDR3 DNA reads TGTGCCAGCAGTGAAGGGCCTAGCGGGGTGACGAACACCGGGGAGCTGTTTTTT.

The sample holds a few counts of this clonotype. Written as DNA, the CDR3 is TGTGCCAGCAGCCCACCCGGGTTGGGGGCCTATGGCTACACCTTC. It is translated as CASSPPGLGAYGYTF. The rearrangement links TRBV7-2 to TRBJ1-2; possibly TRBD1 for D (6 bases). The CDR3 runs 15 residues. Trimming pared 5 bases from V and 4 bases from J, leaving 17 bases between. Germline assignment: CDR1 SGHTA and CDR2 FQGNSA. Full variable domain (outside the CDR3, taken from reference TRBV7-2 and TRBJ1-2): GAGVSQSPSNKVTEKGKDVELRCDPISGHTALYWYRQSLGQGLEFLIYFQGNSAPDKSGLPSDRFSAERTGGSVSTLTIQRTQQEDSAVYLCASSPPGLGAYGYTFGSGTRLTVV.

The genes are TRBV20-1 and TRBJ2-7, with D maybe TRBD2 (6 bases). Germline CDR1 is DFQATT and CDR2 is SNEGSKA (reference sequence). V was pared by 3 bases and J by 7 bases, with 25 bases between. The CDR3 consists of 16 residues. The CDR3: CSARVSGGRTLGEQYF. CDR3 in DNA: TGCAGTGCTAGGGTCAGCGGTGGGAGGACCCTTGGGGAGCAGTACTTC.

This clonotype was picked up a small number of times. The rearrangement joins TRBV20-1 to TRBJ1-6; D possibly corresponds to TRBD1 (5 bases). V dropped 1 base and J dropped 10 bases, with 17 bases sitting between them. The germline CDR1 and CDR2 sequences are DFQATT and SNEGSKA (reference sequence). CDR3 size: 15 residues. CDR3 amino acids: CSARGPRQIESPLHF. The CDR3 DNA reads TGCAGTGCTAGAGGGCCCCGACAGATTGAATCACCCCTCCACTTT.

This chain joins TRBV6-1 and TRBJ1-1; the match to TRBD1 covers 8 bases. CDR1 is MNHNS, CDR2 SASEGT, per germline. With V trimmed by 8 bases and J by 1 base, 6 bases remained unmatched. CDR3 length: 14 amino acids. DNA of the CDR3: TGTGCCAGCCTGTGGGGGACAGGGAACACTGAAGCTTTCTTT. Protein product: CASLWGTGNTEAFF.